What follows is one T cell receptor (beta chain) and its context. The source of the sample is a study of cytomegalovirus exposure and HLA in healthy donors. The PCR was carried out with 60 Vbeta primers and 13 Jbeta primers. The assay was immunoSEQ multiplex PCR, and TCRdb's table has in-frame clones only and misses some. The table shows around 130,000 clones, with about 70% occurring only once. Germline V lookup: CDR1 SGHKS, CDR2 YYEKEE (reference sequence). This CDR3 comprises 15 residues. V was cut by 0 bases and J by 3 bases, with 12 bases left in between. The clonotype originates from a woman in her sixties in good health and CMV-seropositive. Specimen: PBMCs. The chain combines TRBV5-5 with TRBJ1-1; D may be TRBD1 (5 bases). The CDR3 here is CASSLGRGGYTEAFF. CDR3 nucleotide sequence: TGTGCCAGCAGCTTGGGCCGGGGGGGGTACACTGAAGCTTTCTTT.